The rows below give T cell receptor beta chains drawn from one sample of a study of cytomegalovirus exposure and HLA in healthy donors. Clones were read by immunoSEQ multiplex PCR, and TCRdb kept only the in-frame ones, dropping some. The table has approximately 280,000 clones, approximately 86% seen once. The sequenced material came from PBMCs. The source of these receptors is a woman in her late teens or twenties in good health and CMV-seronegative. Both conserved end residues are part of each CDR3. A D gene is named only where the DNA matches it firmly. Only some rows state a clone size, as once, few, many or a class for expanded clones.

d_gene	v_gene	abundance	j_gene	CDR3aa	CDR3nt
TRBD1	TRBV12-5	NA	TRBJ2-1	CASGGQGPYISSYNEQFF	TGTGCTAGTGGGGGACAGGGCCCTTACATTAGCTCCTACAATGAGCAGTTCTTC
TRBD2	TRBV5-4	NA	TRBJ2-7	CASSTFPGTSQREQYF	TGTGCCAGCAGCACATTCCCCGGGACTAGCCAGAGAGAGCAGTACTTC
TRBD1	TRBV5-1	NA	TRBJ2-7	CASSSGTGGSYEQYF	TGCGCCAGCAGCTCCGGGACAGGGGGATCCTACGAGCAGTACTTC
TRBD1	TRBV29-1	NA	TRBJ2-3	CSVVRGLDTQYF	TGCAGCGTTGTCAGGGGGCTCGATACGCAGTATTTT
NA	TRBV25-1	NA	TRBJ2-3	CASGKLQGTQYF	TGTGCCAGCGGGAAGCTACAGGGCACGCAGTATTTT
NA	TRBV27	NA	TRBJ1-4	CASSPTGSDEKLFF	TGTGCCAGCAGTCCCACAGGGTCTGATGAAAAACTGTTTTTT
NA	TRBV5-1	NA	TRBJ2-2	CASRIQGNTGELFF	TGCGCCAGCAGAATCCAGGGGAACACCGGGGAGCTGTTTTTT
NA	TRBV2	NA	TRBJ1-5	CASGPWTAPSNQPQHF	TGTGCCAGCGGTCCGTGGACAGCTCCTAGCAATCAGCCCCAGCATTTT
NA	TRBV28	NA	TRBJ2-3	CASSPSPGASSTDTQYF	TGTGCCAGCAGTCCATCCCCTGGGGCCTCTAGCACAGATACGCAGTATTTT
NA	TRBV27	NA	TRBJ1-1	CASSSQSSDTEAFF	TGTGCCAGCAGTTCCCAAAGTTCGGACACTGAAGCTTTCTTT
NA	TRBV4-3	NA	TRBJ1-1	CASSQEAGMNTEAFF	TGCGCCAGCAGCCAGGAAGCGGGCATGAACACTGAAGCTTTCTTT
TRBD2	TRBV10-3	NA	TRBJ2-7	CAIIKREGPYEQYF	TGTGCCATCATAAAGCGGGAGGGGCCCTACGAGCAGTACTTC
NA	TRBV6-1	NA	TRBJ2-7	CASSVLPTGSYEQYF	TGTGCCAGTTCTGTACTCCCAACCGGTTCCTACGAGCAGTACTTC
TRBD2	TRBV6-6	NA	TRBJ2-7	CASGEGSEQYF	TGTGCCAGCGGGGAGGGCTCCGAGCAGTACTTC
TRBD2	TRBV6-6	once	TRBJ2-1	CASSYSMGLVNEQFF	TGTGCCAGCAGTTACTCGATGGGACTAGTCAATGAGCAGTTCTTC
NA	TRBV10-3	NA	TRBJ1-4	CAISGGEVGEKLFF	TGTGCCATCAGTGGAGGCGAGGTCGGTGAAAAACTGTTTTTT
TRBD2	TRBV6-6	NA	TRBJ2-1	CASSYDSGSSYNEQFF	TGTGCCAGCAGTTATGATAGCGGGAGCTCCTACAATGAGCAGTTCTTC
TRBD1	TRBV4-1	NA	TRBJ2-3	CASSQEAGGFSTDTQYF	TGCGCCAGCAGCCAAGAGGCAGGGGGCTTTAGCACAGATACGCAGTATTTT
NA	TRBV18	many	TRBJ2-7	CASSPPAGAAYEQYF	TGTGCCAGCTCACCGCCGGCTGGGGCGGCCTACGAGCAGTACTTC
TRBD1	TRBV7-8	few	TRBJ1-5	CASSLARGRGQPQHF	TGTGCCAGCAGCTTAGCGAGGGGGCGCGGGCAGCCCCAGCATTTT
TRBD2	TRBV7-2	NA	TRBJ2-2	CASSLHRAAGGGNGELFF	TGTGCCAGCAGCTTACACCGTGCAGCGGGAGGGGGTAACGGGGAGCTGTTTTTT
TRBD1	TRBV7-3	NA	TRBJ2-1	CASSHEGAGYNEQFF	TGTGCCAGCAGCCATGAGGGGGCCGGCTACAATGAGCAGTTCTTC
TRBD2	TRBV4-3	NA	TRBJ2-1	CASSQGILGGSGGRLFF	TGCGCCAGCAGCCAAGGGATCCTGGGCGGTAGCGGGGGTAGACTGTTCTTC
TRBD2	TRBV18	NA	TRBJ2-1	CASSPSGIVTYNEQFF	TGTGCCAGCTCACCAAGCGGGATAGTCACCTACAATGAGCAGTTCTTC
NA	TRBV9	once	TRBJ2-1	CASSVGIREYNEQFF	TGTGCCAGCAGCGTAGGAATCCGGGAGTACAATGAGCAGTTCTTC
NA	TRBV30	NA	TRBJ2-2	CAWSVYGTGELFF	TGTGCCTGGAGTGTTTACGGGACCGGGGAGCTGTTTTTT
NA	TRBV30	NA	TRBJ1-5	CAWSANRDQPQHF	TGTGCCTGGAGCGCGAACAGGGATCAGCCCCAGCATTTT
TRBD1	TRBV5-6	few	TRBJ2-1	CASSPGTASYNEQFF	TGTGCCAGCAGCCCGGGGACAGCATCCTACAATGAGCAGTTCTTC
TRBD2	TRBV5-1	NA	TRBJ2-1	CASSLAGANYNEQFF	TGCGCCAGCTCTCTAGCGGGAGCAAACTACAATGAGCAGTTCTTC
NA	TRBV29-1	NA	TRBJ2-3	CSALGGLTQYF	TGCAGCGCCTTGGGGGGTCTGACGCAGTATTTT
NA	TRBV6-1	NA	TRBJ1-1	CASSEQGRAFF	TGTGCCAGCAGTGAACAGGGTCGGGCTTTCTTT
TRBD1	TRBV5-4	NA	TRBJ1-6	CASSLAQGSSSPLHF	TGTGCCAGCAGCTTGGCACAGGGGTCCTCCTCACCCCTCCACTTT
NA	TRBV5-1	NA	TRBJ1-1	CASSLGQATNTEAFF	TGCGCCAGCAGCTTGGGACAGGCGACGAACACTGAAGCTTTCTTT
NA	TRBV11-3	NA	TRBJ2-2	CASSLRGQPNTGELFF	TGTGCCAGCAGCTTAAGAGGGCAACCGAACACCGGGGAGCTGTTTTTT
TRBD2	TRBV13	NA	TRBJ2-1	CASSFTGTRMENEQFF	TGTGCCAGCAGCTTTACCGGGACTAGAATGGAAAATGAGCAGTTCTTC
NA	TRBV5-1	NA	TRBJ2-2	CASSLAGFRNTGELFF	TGCGCCAGCAGCTTGGCAGGGTTCCGCAACACCGGGGAGCTGTTTTTT
NA	TRBV28	NA	TRBJ1-6	CASSFWGHAMSNSPLHF	TGTGCCAGCAGTTTTTGGGGACACGCGATGTCGAATTCACCCCTCCACTTT
NA	TRBV28	NA	TRBJ1-2	CASSQAGFYGYTF	TGTGCCAGCAGCCAGGCAGGGTTCTATGGCTACACCTTC
NA	TRBV10-3	once	TRBJ1-1	CAIRGELTNTEAFF	TGTGCCATCAGAGGGGAACTGACGAACACTGAAGCTTTCTTT
TRBD1	TRBV4-3	NA	TRBJ1-2	CASSQENRQGLGYTF	TGCGCCAGCAGCCAAGAAAATAGACAGGGGCTTGGCTACACCTTC
NA	TRBV7-2	NA	TRBJ2-2	CASSSQGPWTGELFF	TGTGCCAGCAGCTCTCAGGGCCCGTGGACCGGGGAGCTGTTTTTT
NA	TRBV27	NA	TRBJ1-5	CASSFLGEGNQPQHF	TGTGCCAGCAGCTTCCTGGGGGAGGGCAATCAGCCCCAGCATTTT
NA	TRBV6-5	NA	TRBJ2-7	CASSYSSGDHYEQYF	TGTGCCAGCAGTTACTCGTCTGGAGACCATTACGAGCAGTACTTC
NA	TRBV27	NA	TRBJ2-1	CASSPLSSYNEQFF	TGTGCCAGCAGTCCACTTTCCTCCTACAATGAGCAGTTCTTC
TRBD2	TRBV27	NA	TRBJ2-1	CASSLTSGPYNEQFF	TGTGCCAGCAGTTTAACTAGCGGGCCTTACAATGAGCAGTTCTTC
TRBD2	TRBV2	NA	TRBJ2-1	CASSDKASGSHEQFF	TGTGCCAGCAGTGATAAGGCTAGCGGGAGTCATGAGCAGTTCTTC
NA	TRBV6-4	NA	TRBJ2-5	CASSDSIQLQETQYF	TGTGCCAGCAGTGACTCGATACAGCTCCAAGAGACCCAGTACTTC
TRBD2	TRBV28	NA	TRBJ2-3	CASSGGGDTQYF	TGTGCCAGCAGTGGGGGGGGAGATACGCAGTATTTT
NA	TRBV4-1	NA	TRBJ1-1	CASSQVWTDHTEAFF	TGCGCCAGCAGCCAAGTGTGGACAGATCACACTGAAGCTTTCTTT
TRBD1	TRBV4-2	NA	TRBJ2-7	CASSQDGPGTGGHEQYF	TGTGCCAGCAGCCAAGATGGACCCGGGACAGGGGGCCACGAGCAGTACTTC
NA	TRBV15	NA	TRBJ1-2	CATSRDLWDGGRGYTF	TGTGCCACCAGCAGAGACTTGTGGGACGGGGGTCGTGGCTACACCTTC
NA	TRBV10-1	NA	TRBJ2-3	CASSAGRSSSTDTQYF	TGCGCCAGCAGTGCTGGTCGTAGCTCTAGCACAGATACGCAGTATTTT
NA	TRBV5-4	NA	TRBJ2-3	CASSFWEDTQYF	TGTGCCAGCAGCTTCTGGGAGGATACGCAGTATTTT